This note documents a single T cell receptor (beta chain) sequence. Its antigen is as yet unknown. The CDR3 has 13 amino acids. Germline V gene lookup returns CDR1 SQVTM and CDR2 ANQGSEA. Deletions cut 7 bases from V and 3 bases from J, with 16 bases between. The sample originates from a study of OX40 agonist ivuxolimab in advanced cancers. Points from the study as a whole: Blood T cells, both CD4+ and CD8+, expanded clonally by week 6 at 0.1 to 3.0 mg/kg. Certain nonresponders likewise exhibited a low normalized T-cell clonal expansion. Expanded clones belonging to CD8+ T cells outnumbered, on average, those of CD4+.

The repertoire was sequenced with immunoSEQ multiplex PCR; TCRdb's copy has only in-frame clones and lacks some. The data contain some 85,000 clones, 91% of them seen just once; the ten biggest clones take up about 2.3%. Autoimmune disease history or systemic immunosuppression led to patients being barred. This chain uses TRBV29-1 with TRBJ2-7, with D possibly TRBD1 on 6 matching bases. The clonotype was recovered from an adult with an advanced solid tumor such as melanoma, head and neck, liver or kidney cancer. This sample comprised CD4+ or CD8+ T cells sorted from blood, obtained in a trial of the OX40 agonist ivuxolimab. CDR3 coding DNA: TGCAGCGCCAGGGGACGGCTAGGCTACGAGCAGTACTTC. Amino acids: CSARGRLGYEQYF.